This T cell receptor beta chain appears in the sequencing data of a study of neoadjuvant anti-PD-1 for oral cavity cancer. Study-level information: Most patients had three to four biweekly doses of 3 mg/kg nivolumab before resection.

Between the trimmed V and J ends, which lost 10 bases and 4 bases, there was a span of 7 bases. The CDR3 consists of 10 residues. From germline, CDR1 is MDHEN and CDR2 SYDVKM. Stated time point: after neoadjuvant nivolumab, at surgical resection. PBMCs were not maintained or expanded in culture before analysis. PBMC libraries mostly used 400 to 550 ng of input genomic DNA, with six replicates per sample. Clones were read by immunoSEQ multiplex PCR, and TCRdb kept only the in-frame ones, dropping some. The sample yields 55,000 to 75,000 clones, roughly 90% seen once. The sequence was obtained from a person aged 35 to 85 with oral cavity squamous cell carcinoma. Sample: PBMCs, taken after nivolumab (anti-PD-1) treatment. J is TRBJ1-2 and V is TRBV28, with D uncertain. CDR3 sequence reads: CATYTYGYTF. In nucleotides, the CDR3 is TGTGCCACTTACACCTATGGCTACACCTTC.